This is a list of T cell receptor beta chains from one sample in a study of T cell responses to AZD1222 COVID-19 vaccine. The repertoire was sequenced with immunoSEQ multiplex PCR; TCRdb's copy has only in-frame clones and lacks some. The repertoire has some 200,000 clones, roughly 93% of them found once; the top ten carry over 0.85%. The sequences come from peripheral blood, collected on day 0 of AZD1222 vaccination. The receptors shown here come from an adult in good health. Both conserved end residues are part of each CDR3. A D gene is named only where the DNA matches it firmly. Where a row states a size, it is once, few, many or the class of an expanded clone; other rows omit it.

clone size	D gene	V gene	J gene	CDR3 protein	CDR3 DNA
-	-	TRBV29-1	TRBJ1-1	CSVEEGSTEAFF	TGCAGCGTTGAAGAGGGGAGTACTGAAGCTTTCTTT
-	-	TRBV5-6	TRBJ2-2	CASSLGAGYTGELFF	TGTGCCAGCAGCTTGGGGGCAGGATACACCGGGGAGCTGTTTTTT
-	TRBD1	TRBV7-9	TRBJ1-6	CASSFGGTGVSPLHF	TGTGCCAGCAGCTTTGGGGGGACAGGGGTTTCGCCCCTCCACTTT
-	-	TRBV29-1	TRBJ1-1	CSTRRAGLNTEAFF	TGCAGCACCCGACGGGCAGGTCTGAACACTGAAGCTTTCTTT
-	TRBD1	TRBV7-8	TRBJ2-7	CASSLVSGGSPYEQYF	TGTGCCAGCAGCTTAGTTTCAGGGGGCTCGCCCTACGAGCAGTACTTC
-	-	TRBV11-2	TRBJ2-7	CASSLQGYEQYF	TGTGCCAGCAGCCTCCAGGGGTACGAGCAGTACTTC
-	TRBD1	TRBV19	TRBJ2-2	CASSTQGWQNTGELFF	TGTGCCAGTAGTACACAGGGGTGGCAGAACACCGGGGAGCTGTTTTTT
once	-	TRBV19	TRBJ2-1	CASSRKPAGDNEQFF	TGTGCCAGTAGTCGGAAGCCGGCAGGGGACAATGAGCAGTTCTTC
-	-	TRBV2	TRBJ2-7	CASSEALLQFYEQYF	TGTGCCAGCAGTGAAGCGCTTTTGCAGTTCTACGAGCAGTACTTC
-	TRBD2	TRBV7-2	TRBJ2-1	CASSLTGGRAYNEQFF	TGTGCCAGCAGCTTAACTGGCGGGAGGGCCTACAATGAGCAGTTCTTC
-	TRBD1	TRBV9	TRBJ1-1	CASSVSGGASRNTEAFF	TGTGCCAGCAGCGTATCAGGGGGGGCTAGTCGGAACACTGAAGCTTTCTTT
-	TRBD1	TRBV10-3	TRBJ2-2	CAIKGFGQGYTGELFF	TGTGCCATCAAGGGGTTCGGACAGGGGTACACCGGGGAGCTGTTTTTT
-	-	TRBV9	TRBJ1-1	CASSTSTGTNTEAFF	TGTGCCAGCAGCACCTCAACAGGGACGAACACTGAAGCTTTCTTT
-	-	TRBV15	TRBJ2-3	CATSRNHNGDTQYF	TGTGCCACCAGCAGAAACCACAACGGAGATACGCAGTATTTT
-	-	TRBV5-6	TRBJ2-1	CASSRAYSNKNSNEQFF	TGTGCCAGCAGCCGCGCCTACAGCAACAAAAATTCCAATGAGCAGTTCTTC
-	-	TRBV21-1	TRBJ1-3	CASSKVGIPLLSGNTIYF	TGTGCCAGCAGCAAAGTGGGGATACCCTTGCTTTCGGGAAACACCATATATTTT
once	-	TRBV29-1	TRBJ2-6	CAVPYSGANVLTF	TGCGCCGTACCGTACTCTGGGGCCAACGTCCTGACTTTC
-	-	TRBV7-2	TRBJ2-5	CASSPVRLGWETQYF	TGTGCCAGCAGCCCTGTCCGACTAGGTTGGGAGACCCAGTACTTC
-	TRBD1	TRBV2	TRBJ1-2	CAGQQGLVYGYTF	TGTGCCGGCCAACAGGGGTTAGTCTATGGCTACACCTTC
-	TRBD1	TRBV4-2	TRBJ2-7	CASSHRGNYEQYF	TGTGCCAGCAGCCACAGGGGGAACTACGAGCAGTACTTC
-	TRBD1	TRBV18	TRBJ2-1	CASHSTRAGGNEQFF	TGTGCCAGCCACTCAACCAGGGCAGGGGGTAATGAGCAGTTCTTC
-	TRBD1	TRBV6-4	TRBJ1-1	CASSEPTGGYRIEAFF	TGTGCCAGCAGTGAGCCTACAGGGGGCTACCGCATTGAAGCTTTCTTT